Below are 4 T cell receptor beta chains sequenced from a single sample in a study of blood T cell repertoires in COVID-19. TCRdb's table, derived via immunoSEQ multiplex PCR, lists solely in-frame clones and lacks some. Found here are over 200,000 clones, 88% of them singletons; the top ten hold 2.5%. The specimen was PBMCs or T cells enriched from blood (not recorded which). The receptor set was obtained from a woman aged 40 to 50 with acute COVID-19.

As DNA, the CDR3 is TGCGCCAGCAGCTTGGGGGCGGGAGGGCCAGAGACCCAGTACTTC. Translation: CASSLGAGGPETQYF. The chain links TRBV5-1 to TRBJ2-5, with TRBD2 matching over 9 bases. Looked up from germline, CDR1 is SGHRS and CDR2 is YFSETQ. This CDR3 contains 15 residues. Trimming cost V 0 bases and J 4 bases; bases outside gene matches: 4.

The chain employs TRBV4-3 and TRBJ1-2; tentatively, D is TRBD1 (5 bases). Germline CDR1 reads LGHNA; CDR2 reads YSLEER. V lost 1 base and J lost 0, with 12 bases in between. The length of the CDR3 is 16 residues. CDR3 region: CASSQARTPTNYGYTF. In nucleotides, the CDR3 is TGCGCCAGCAGCCAAGCAAGGACACCTACTAACTATGGCTACACCTTC.

The CDR3 region is CASSQEGRADTFSDWAGYTF. The CDR3 DNA follows: TGCGCCAGCAGCCAAGAGGGCAGGGCCGACACCTTCAGTGACTGGGCTGGCTACACCTTC. The rearrangement joins TRBV4-1 to TRBJ1-2; maybe TRBD1 (5 bases). Looked up from germline, CDR1 is MGHRA and CDR2 is YSYEKL. V was clipped by 0 bases and J by 7 bases, with 30 bases between them. This CDR3 has 20 amino acids.

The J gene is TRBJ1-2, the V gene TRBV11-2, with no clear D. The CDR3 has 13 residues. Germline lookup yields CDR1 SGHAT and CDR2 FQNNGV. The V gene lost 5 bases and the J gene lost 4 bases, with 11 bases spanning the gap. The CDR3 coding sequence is TGTGCCAGCAGCCCTAGTCTGGGCTATGGCTACACCTTC. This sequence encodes CASSPSLGYGYTF.